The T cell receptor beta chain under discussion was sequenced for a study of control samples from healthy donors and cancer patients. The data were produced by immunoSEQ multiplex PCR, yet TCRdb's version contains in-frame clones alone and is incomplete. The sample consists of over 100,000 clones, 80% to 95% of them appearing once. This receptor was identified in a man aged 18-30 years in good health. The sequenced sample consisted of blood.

The CDR3 loop reads CASSKGQGADYGYTF. The DNA of the CDR3 is TGTGCCAGCAGCAAGGGACAGGGGGCTGACTATGGCTACACCTTC. This sequence joins TRBV7-2 and TRBJ1-2; TRBD1 aligns across 12 bases. The CDR3 sequence is 15 residues long. CDR1 is SGHTA, CDR2 FQGNSA, per germline. V trimming: 5 bases; J trimming: 3 bases; junction bases outside the gene matches: 4.